This TCR beta chain was recorded in a study of cytomegalovirus exposure and HLA in healthy donors. Across the study: Among around 180 million T cells, an earlier analysis found about 100 million unique TCR beta sequences. Study-level results: One variant, a missense change in DCLRE1C, was linked in a later analysis to TCR beta V- and J-gene trimming. The study put some 160 TCR beta chains on its list as cytomegalovirus-associated.

13 Jbeta primers and 60 Vbeta primers were used for the PCR. Assay used: immunoSEQ multiplex PCR; TCRdb lists only in-frame clones, some missing. The table records 200,000 to 250,000 clones, about 80% of them present only once. The CDR3 spans 15 residues. Germline values: CDR1 SGHTA, CDR2 FQGNSA. For this clone: The antigen is unknown.

The clonotype comes from a woman in her 40s in good health and CMV-seronegative. The sample consisted of PBMCs. This chain connects TRBV7-2 to TRBJ2-5, with D perhaps matching TRBD2 (7 bases). The DNA end favors TRBJ2-7, so the J call may be wrong. CDR3 in DNA: TGTGCCAGCAGCAAAGGGGGGGATTTGTCCTACGAGCAGTACTTC. Encoded protein: CASSKGGDLSYEQYF.